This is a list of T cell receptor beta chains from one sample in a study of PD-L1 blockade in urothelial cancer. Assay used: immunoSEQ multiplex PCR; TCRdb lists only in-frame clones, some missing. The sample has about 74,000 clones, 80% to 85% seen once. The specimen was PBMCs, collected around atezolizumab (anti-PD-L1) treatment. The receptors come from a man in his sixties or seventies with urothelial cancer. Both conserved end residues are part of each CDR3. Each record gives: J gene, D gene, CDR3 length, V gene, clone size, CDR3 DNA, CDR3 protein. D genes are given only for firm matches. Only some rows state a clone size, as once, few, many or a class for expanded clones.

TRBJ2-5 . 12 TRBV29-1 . TGCAGCGTTGCAGGGGCTCGGGAGACCCAGTACTTC CSVAGARETQYF
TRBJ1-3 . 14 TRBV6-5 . TGTGCCAGCACCTTAGGGGGAACTGGAAACACCATATATTTT CASTLGGTGNTIYF
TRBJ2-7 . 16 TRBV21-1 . TGTGCCAGCAGCAAAGATTATAGGCACGGAGGCTACGAGCAGTACTTC CASSKDYRHGGYEQYF
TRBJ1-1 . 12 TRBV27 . TGTGCCAGCATAAACGGGAACACTGAAGCTTTCTTT CASINGNTEAFF
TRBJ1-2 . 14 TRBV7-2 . TGTGCCAGCAGCTTAACTGGGGCAGCCTATGGCTACACCTTC CASSLTGAAYGYTF
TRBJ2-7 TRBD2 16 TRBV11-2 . TGTGCCAGCAGCTTAACCCTAGCGGATTCGTCCTACGAGCAGTACTTC CASSLTLADSSYEQYF
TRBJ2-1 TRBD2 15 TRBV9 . TGTGCCAGCAGCGTAGGTGGGGGACTAGTCAATGAGCAGTTCTTC CASSVGGGLVNEQFF
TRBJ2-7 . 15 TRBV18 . TGTGCCAGCTCACCAAAGGGAGACTACGGGTACGAGCAGTACTTC CASSPKGDYGYEQYF
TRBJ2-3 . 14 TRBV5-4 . TGTGCCAGCAGCTTGGCAGGGTTCACAGATACGCAGTATTTT CASSLAGFTDTQYF
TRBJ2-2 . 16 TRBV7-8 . TGTGCCAGCAGCTTGCGGCAGAGGCTGAACACCGGGGAGCTGTTTTTT CASSLRQRLNTGELFF
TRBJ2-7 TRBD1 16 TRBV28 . TGTGCCAGCAGTGGACCTCCGGGACAGGTGACCTACGAGCAGTACTTC CASSGPPGQVTYEQYF
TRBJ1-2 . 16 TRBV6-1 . TGTGCCAGCAGTGAGCAAGCGTTGACAGCCAGGGTTGGCTACACCTTC CASSEQALTARVGYTF
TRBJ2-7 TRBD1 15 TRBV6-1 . TGTGCCAGCAGTGAGACTGGACAGGGGGCCTACGAGCAGTACTTC CASSETGQGAYEQYF
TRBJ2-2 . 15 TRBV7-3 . TGTGCCAGCAGCTTAACGCCAGGGGCTGGCGGGGAGCTGTTTTTT CASSLTPGAGGELFF
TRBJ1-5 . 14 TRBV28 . TGTGCCAGCAGGACAGGCACTTTCCATCAGCCCCAGCATTTT CASRTGTFHQPQHF
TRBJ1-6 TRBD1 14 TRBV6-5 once TGTGCCAGCAGTTACTCGACAGGGAATTCACCCCTCCACTTT CASSYSTGNSPLHF
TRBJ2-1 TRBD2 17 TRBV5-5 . TGTGCCAGCAGTTGGAGGTTTGCGGGAGTCTCCTACAATGAGCAGTTCTTC CASSWRFAGVSYNEQFF
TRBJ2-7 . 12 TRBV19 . TGTGCCAGTAGTGCCCAGGCGGGGCAGATACAGTTC CASSAQAGQIQF
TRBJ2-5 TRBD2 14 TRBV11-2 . TGTGCCAGCAGGGGGGATACCGGGACTAGGACCCAGTACTTC CASRGDTGTRTQYF
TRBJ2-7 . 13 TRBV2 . TGTGCCAGCGGGGGACTTCACTCCTACGAGCAGTACTTC CASGGLHSYEQYF
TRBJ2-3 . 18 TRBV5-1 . TGCGCCAGCAGCTCCCGACAGGGCGGGGTGGATAGGACAGATACGCAGTATTTT CASSSRQGGVDRTDTQYF
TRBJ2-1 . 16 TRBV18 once TGTGCCAGCTCACGCGCTATCCCAGAGGCCTTTTCTGAGCAGTTCTTC CASSRAIPEAFSEQFF
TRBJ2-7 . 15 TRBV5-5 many TGTGCCAGCAGCTTGGTCGGGGTACCCTCCTACGAGCAGTACTTC CASSLVGVPSYEQYF
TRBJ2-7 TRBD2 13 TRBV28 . TGTGCCAGCAGTTCCGGGACTATTTACGAGCAGTACTTC CASSSGTIYEQYF
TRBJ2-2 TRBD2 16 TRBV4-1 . TGCGCCAGCAGCCTTGTAGCGGGAGTCCTCACCGGGGAGCTGTTTTTT CASSLVAGVLTGELFF
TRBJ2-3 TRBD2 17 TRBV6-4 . TGTGCCAGCAGTCCCACTCTAGCGGGAAACTACACAGATACGCAGTATTTT CASSPTLAGNYTDTQYF
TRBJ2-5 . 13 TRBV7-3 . TGTGCCAGCAGCTTATCACCAGTCGAGACCCAGTACTTC CASSLSPVETQYF
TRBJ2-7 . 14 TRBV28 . TGTGCCAGCAGAGGTAGCGCAAGCTCCTACGAGCAGTACTTC CASRGSASSYEQYF
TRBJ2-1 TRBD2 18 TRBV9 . TGTGCCAGCAGCGGGCTAGCGGGAGGGCCCTCTATCCACAATGAGCAGTTCTTC CASSGLAGGPSIHNEQFF
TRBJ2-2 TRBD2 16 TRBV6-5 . TGTGCCAGCAGTTATTTTACGGGAGGGTGGACCGGGGAGCTGTTTTTT CASSYFTGGWTGELFF
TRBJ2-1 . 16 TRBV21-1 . TGTGCCAGCACCAAAATGGAATGGCACCAGGACAATGAGCAGTTCTTC CASTKMEWHQDNEQFF
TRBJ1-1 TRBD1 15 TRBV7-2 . TGTGCCAGCAGCCTAACAGGGGTCCTGAACACTGAAGCTTTCTTT CASSLTGVLNTEAFF
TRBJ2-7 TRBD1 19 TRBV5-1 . TGCGCCAGCAGCCTGTCCCCGGGACAGGGTCTCAGGCAGAGCTACGAGCAGTACTTC CASSLSPGQGLRQSYEQYF
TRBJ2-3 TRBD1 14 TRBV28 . TGTGCCAGCAGTTTTGGGGACAGGTGGGATACGCAGTATTTT CASSFGDRWDTQYF
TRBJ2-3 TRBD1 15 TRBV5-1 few TGCGCCAGCAGCTTGGAAGGACAGGGGGCGCGTCGCCAGTATTTT CASSLEGQGARRQYF
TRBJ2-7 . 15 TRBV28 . TGTGCCAGCAACTACCGGACAGCCCGCTCCTACGAGCAGTACTTC CASNYRTARSYEQYF
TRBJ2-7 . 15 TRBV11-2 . TGTGCCAGCAGCTTGGGGCCGGGAGCTTCCTACGAGCAGTACTTC CASSLGPGASYEQYF
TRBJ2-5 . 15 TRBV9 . TGTGCCAGCAGCCCCCGGAACAGGGAGATTGAGACCCAGTACTTC CASSPRNREIETQYF
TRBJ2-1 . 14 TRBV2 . TGTGCCAGCAGTGAAAGGACAGCTTACAATGAGCAGTTCTTC CASSERTAYNEQFF
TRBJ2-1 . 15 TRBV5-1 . TGCGCCAGCAGCTTCGAGGGTAGCTCCTACAATGAGCAGTTCTTC CASSFEGSSYNEQFF
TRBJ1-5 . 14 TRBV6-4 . TGTGCCAGCAGTGAGGGGGGGGGCAATCAGCCCCAGCATTTT CASSEGGGNQPQHF
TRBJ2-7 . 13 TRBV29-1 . TGCAGCGTTTGTTACAGGGTCGCGAGCGAGCAGTACTTC CSVCYRVASEQYF
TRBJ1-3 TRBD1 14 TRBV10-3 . TGTGCCATCAGTTTCGGGACAGCTGGAAACACCATATATTTT CAISFGTAGNTIYF
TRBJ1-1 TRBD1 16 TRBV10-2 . TGCGCCAGCAGTTGGGGACAGGGGGCCCAATACACTGAAGCTTTCTTT CASSWGQGAQYTEAFF
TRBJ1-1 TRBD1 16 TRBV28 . TGTGCCAGCAGTTTACTCCCCGGGACAGGGAACACTGAAGCTTTCTTT CASSLLPGTGNTEAFF
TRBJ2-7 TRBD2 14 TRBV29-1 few TGCAGCGTTGCGGCGGGAGGGCCTCAAAACGAGCAGTACTTC CSVAAGGPQNEQYF
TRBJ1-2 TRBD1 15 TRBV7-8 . TGTGCCAGCAGCTTAGGACAGGGTGTAAACTATGGCTACACCTTC CASSLGQGVNYGYTF
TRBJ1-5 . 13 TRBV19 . TGTGCCAGTAGTATAGCCCCAGGGCGACCCCAGCATTTT CASSIAPGRPQHF
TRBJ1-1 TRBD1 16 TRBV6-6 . TGTGCCAGCAGTTTGGGACAGGGAGTGATGAACACTGAAGCTTTCTTT CASSLGQGVMNTEAFF
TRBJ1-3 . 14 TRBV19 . TGTGCCAGTACGACACACAACTCTGGAAACACCATATATTTT CASTTHNSGNTIYF
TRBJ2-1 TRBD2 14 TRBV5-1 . TGCGCCAGCAGCTTGGGGGGACTAGCGGGAGAGCAGTTCTTC CASSLGGLAGEQFF
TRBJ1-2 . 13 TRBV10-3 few TGTGCCATCAGTGGACAGGAAAACTATGGCTACACCTTC CAISGQENYGYTF
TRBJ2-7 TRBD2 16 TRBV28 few TGTGCCAGCAGTTTTAGTCTAGCGGGACTGTCCTACGAGCAGTACTTC CASSFSLAGLSYEQYF
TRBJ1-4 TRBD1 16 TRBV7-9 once TGTGCCAGCAGCTCGTCTGGGACAGCAAGAAATGAAAAACTGTTTTTT CASSSSGTARNEKLFF
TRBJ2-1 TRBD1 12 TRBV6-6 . TGTGCCAGCAGTACACAGGGGAATGAGCAGTTCTTC CASSTQGNEQFF
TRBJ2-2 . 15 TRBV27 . TGTGCCAGCAGCTGGGGGCAGGGGAACACCGGGGAGCTGTTTTTT CASSWGQGNTGELFF
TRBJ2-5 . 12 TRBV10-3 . TGTGCCATCAGTGATTCGGGGGAGACCCAGTACTTC CAISDSGETQYF
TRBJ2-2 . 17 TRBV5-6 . TGTGCCAGCAGCCCACGAGGGGGATGGGGTCCCACCGGGGAGCTGTTTTTT CASSPRGGWGPTGELFF
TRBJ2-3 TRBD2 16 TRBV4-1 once TGCGCCAGCAGCCAAGAAGGCGGGAGGGCCAAAGATACGCAGTATTTT CASSQEGGRAKDTQYF
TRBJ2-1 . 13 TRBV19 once TGTGCCAGTAGTATCGGTCCGTACAATGAGCAGTTCTTC CASSIGPYNEQFF